Following are 30 T cell receptor beta chains from one sample sequenced in a study of early T cells in non-severe SARS-CoV-2 infection. TCRdb reanalysed the 5' RACE reads using MiXCR and keeps one entry per CDR3 protein. This table holds some 32,000 distinct CDR3 sequences, approximately 6.3% found once. Sequenced material: whole blood. The receptors originated from an adult who was a healthcare worker with PCR-confirmed SARS-CoV-2 infection or an uninfected control (not recorded which).

This clonotype was seen repeatedly, ten times or more. The chain employs TRBV7-9 and TRBJ2-3, with D perhaps TRBD2 (6 bases). With 8 bases removed from V and 6 bases from J, the gap between germline ends came to 18 bases. The CDR3 loop spans 14 amino acids. Germline values: CDR1 SEHNR, CDR2 FQNEAQ (reference sequence). The DNA for the CDR3 is TGTGCCAGCCTGATGGCGGGGACCGCGGATACGCAGTATTTT. This translates into CASLMAGTADTQYF.

This clonotype appeared many times. The rearrangement uses TRBV6-4 and TRBJ1-2, with 7 nucleotides matching TRBD1. Unmatched junction bases numbered 20, after V lost 8 bases and J lost 5 bases. CDR3 length: 17 residues. CDR1 is MRHNA and CDR2 is SNTAGT in the germline V gene. CDR3 bases: TGTGCCAGCCCTGGACTCGCAGGGACAGTACAAAATTATGGCTACACCTTC. It is translated as CASPGLAGTVQNYGYTF.

The table lists this clonotype with many counts. The genes are TRBV20-1 and TRBJ2-1; 7 bases agree with TRBD2. Losses at the gene ends were 0 bases for V and 15 bases for J; bases not matched to a gene: 11. This CDR3 contains 13 residues. Germline V CDR1 and CDR2: DFQATT, SNEGSKA (reference sequence). The CDR3 region is CSAREMGGSQPFF. The CDR3 coding sequence is TGCAGTGCTAGAGAAATGGGAGGGAGTCAGCCGTTCTTC.

This clonotype was counted only a few times. CDR3 residues: CATLSGTYQETQYF. In nucleotides, the CDR3 is TGTGCCACCCTTAGCGGGACCTACCAAGAGACCCAGTACTTC. This chain joins TRBV7-8 and TRBJ2-5; 8 bases map to TRBD2. Per germline, CDR1 SGHVS and CDR2 FQNEAQ. This CDR3 is built from 14 residues. With 10 bases clipped from V and 0 bases from J, the junction kept 7 bases outside the gene matches.

The sample holds a few counts of this clonotype. This chain's CDR3 is CASSLAGRGRTDTQYF. The CDR3 region has the DNA TGTGCCAGCAGCTTAGCGGGGCGGGGACGCACAGATACGCAGTATTTT. The rearrangement links TRBV7-2 to TRBJ2-3; the D gene is possibly TRBD2 (6 bases). Germline assignment: CDR1 SGHTA and CDR2 FQGNSA. The CDR3 covers 16 residues. Trimming removed 0 bases from V and 1 base from J, with 11 bases in between.

This clonotype was observed many times. The chain joins TRBV7-8 to TRBJ2-5; no definite D call. The CDR3 runs 15 residues. Per the germline V gene, CDR1 is SGHVS and CDR2 is FQNEAQ. V lost 1 base to trimming and J lost 5 bases, with 14 bases between them. In DNA, the CDR3 is TGTGCCAGCAGCTTAGGTGACGTCATCAGGGAGACCCAGTACTTC. This gives the protein CASSLGDVIRETQYF.

This clonotype was seen many times. V is TRBV12-3 or TRBV12-4 and J is TRBJ2-3; TRBD2 agrees at 9 bases. CDR3 length equals 15 residues. With 4 bases clipped from V and 0 bases from J, the junction kept 2 bases outside the gene matches. The CDR3 here is CASSSLAGSTDTQYF. Written as DNA, the CDR3 is TGTGCCAGCAGTTCGCTAGCGGGGAGCACAGATACGCAGTATTTT.

This clonotype appeared many times. The CDR3 spells CASSSGTGVDEQYF. The CDR3 region has the DNA TGTGCCAGCAGTTCCGGGACAGGGGTGGACGAGCAGTACTTC. The chain is built from TRBV6-2 or TRBV6-3 and TRBJ2-7; TRBD1 aligns across 10 bases. V was clipped by 4 bases and J by 5 bases; unmatched bases: 5. The CDR3 length is 14 residues. Germline values: CDR1 MNHEY, CDR2 SVGEGT.

This clonotype was counted many times. The chain links TRBV12-3 or TRBV12-4 to TRBJ2-5; TRBD1 matches 7 bases. The CDR3 is 14 residues long. The trim removed 0 bases at V and 3 bases at J, leaving 1 base unmatched. The CDR3 bases are TGTGCCAGCAGTTTAGCAGGGACAGAAGAGACCCAGTACTTC. Translation gives CASSLAGTEETQYF.

This clonotype was counted many times. The chain uses TRBV9 and TRBJ2-7; 8 nucleotides agree with TRBD2. The V segment lost 3 bases and the J segment 6 bases; nucleotides outside the gene matches: 8. The CDR3 contains 14 residues. Germline loops: CDR1 SGDLS, CDR2 YYNGEE. This CDR3 is CASSGSGIGSEQYF. CDR3 nucleotides: TGTGCCAGCAGCGGTAGCGGGATTGGTTCCGAGCAGTACTTC.

This clonotype showed up many times. DNA for the CDR3: TGTGCCAGCAGCCAAACCGGGGCGAACACTGAAGCTTTCTTT. Protein sequence: CASSQTGANTEAFF. The chain is built from TRBV3-1 and TRBJ1-1, with D perhaps matching TRBD1 (5 bases). V lost 2 bases, J lost 1 base, and 8 bases lay in between. Looked up from germline, CDR1 is LGHDT and CDR2 is YNNKEL (reference sequence). This CDR3 spans 14 amino acids.

The table lists this clonotype with a few counts. This sequence joins TRBV4-2 and TRBJ2-3; weak D call: TRBD2 (5 bases). This CDR3 contains 16 residues. Trimming shortened V by 4 bases and J by 0 bases, and 14 bases separated the two germline ends. CDR1 LGHNA and CDR2 YNFKEQ come from the germline V gene. CDR3 amino acids: CASSRGGPSSTDTQYF. The CDR3 nucleotides read TGTGCCAGCAGCCGAGGAGGCCCTTCTAGCACAGATACGCAGTATTTT.

This clonotype has a handful of counts. CDR3 protein: CSVDSSTDTQYF. CDR3 sequence (DNA): TGCAGCGTTGATTCTTCCACAGATACGCAGTATTTT. This chain connects TRBV29-1 to TRBJ2-3; D unclear. Germline V lookup: CDR1 SQVTM, CDR2 ANQGSEA. This CDR3 spans 12 amino acids. V gave up 3 bases and J gave up 2 bases, with 6 bases separating them.

The chain employs TRBV7-6 and TRBJ2-2, with D perhaps matching TRBD1 or TRBD2 (5 bases each). In germline, CDR1 is SGHVS, CDR2 FNYEAQ. The CDR3 length is 16 residues. Trimming removed 1 base at V and 2 bases at J, with 11 bases between. CDR3 sequence reads: CASSLVEGRNTGELFF. The CDR3 nucleotides are TGTGCCAGCAGCTTAGTCGAGGGACGAAACACCGGGGAGCTGTTTTTT.

This clonotype was found many times. The J gene is TRBJ2-1, the V gene TRBV4-3; 11 nucleotides align to TRBD2. After removal of 7 bases from V and 6 bases from J, the junction contained 5 bases not matched to a gene. Germline assignment: CDR1 LGHNA and CDR2 YSLEER. The CDR3 has 14 amino acids. CDR3 amino acids: CASTGLAGFNEQFF. In nucleotides, the CDR3 is TGCGCCAGCACCGGACTAGCGGGTTTCAATGAGCAGTTCTTC.

This clonotype was recorded at least ten times. The chain has TRBV18 and TRBJ2-2; D perhaps matches TRBD2 (5 bases). Per germline, CDR1 KGHSH and CDR2 LQKENI. The V gene lost 6 bases and the J gene lost 7 bases, with 9 bases spanning the gap. The CDR3 totals 12 residues. CDR3 loop: CASSERNGELFF. CDR3 nucleotide sequence: TGTGCCAGCTCGGAGCGGAACGGGGAGCTGTTTTTT.

This clonotype appeared many times. This chain links TRBV11-2 with TRBJ2-1; D is undetermined. The V gene's germline CDR1 is SGHAT and CDR2 FQNNGV. Deletions cut 3 bases from V and 7 bases from J, with 10 bases between. This CDR3 has 13 amino acids. The CDR3 protein is CASSFVRWNEQFF. The DNA for the CDR3 is TGTGCCAGCAGCTTCGTCAGGTGGAATGAGCAGTTCTTC.

This clonotype occurred many times. The rearrangement links TRBV12-3 or TRBV12-4 to TRBJ2-7; 9 bases line up with TRBD2. The CDR3 covers 13 residues. With 8 bases clipped from V and 7 bases from J, the junction kept 9 bases outside the gene matches. The CDR3 spells CASGKLAGREQYF. CDR3 DNA sequence: TGTGCCAGCGGTAAGCTAGCGGGACGGGAGCAGTACTTC.

The table lists this clonotype with many counts. The chain combines TRBV6-6 with TRBJ2-1, with 13 bases matching TRBD2. This CDR3 has 14 amino acids. Unmatched junction bases numbered 2, after V lost 2 bases and J lost 10 bases. Germline V gene lookup returns CDR1 MNHNY and CDR2 SVGAGI (reference sequence). This CDR3 reads CASSYMGLAGEQFF. CDR3 in DNA: TGTGCCAGCAGTTACATGGGACTAGCGGGGGAGCAGTTCTTC.

The chain uses TRBV18 and TRBJ2-7; the D gene is possibly TRBD2 (6 bases). The CDR3 runs 16 residues. CDR1 and CDR2 from the germline V gene are KGHSH and LQKENI. V gave up 0 bases and J gave up 1 base, with 13 bases separating them. The CDR3 nucleotides are TGTGCCAGCTCACCACCGAGACTAGGGTTGTCCTACGAGCAGTACTTC. This gives the protein CASSPPRLGLSYEQYF.

This clonotype was observed many times. The DNA of the CDR3 is TGCGCCAGCAGCTTCCGGGACAGGGTCTACGAGCAGTACTTC. It codes for CASSFRDRVYEQYF. J is TRBJ2-7 and V is TRBV5-1; 9 bases align to TRBD1. CDR1 and CDR2 (germline): SGHRS, YFSETQ. The CDR3 is made up of 14 amino acids. Trimming took 2 bases from V and 3 from J; bases not matched to a gene: 3.

V usage is TRBV27 and J usage is TRBJ2-1; TRBD2 aligns across 13 bases. CDR3 length: 17 residues. Germline assignment: CDR1 MNHEY and CDR2 SMNVEV (reference sequence). V shed 2 bases and J 6 bases; nucleotides not matched to a gene: 7. CDR3 region: CASSLRQLAGGGNEQFF. CDR3 nucleotides: TGTGCCAGCAGTTTACGCCAACTAGCGGGAGGGGGCAATGAGCAGTTCTTC.

The chain recombines TRBV12-5 with TRBJ2-1; TRBD2 matches at 8 bases. Germline loops: CDR1 LGHNT, CDR2 FRNRAP. After removal of 0 bases from V and 8 bases from J, the junction contained 9 bases not matched to a gene. The CDR3 consists of 16 residues. The CDR3 here is CASGLVLSGRPDEQFF. The DNA for the CDR3 is TGTGCTAGTGGTTTGGTACTGAGCGGGAGACCAGATGAGCAGTTCTTC.

Many counts were recorded for this clonotype. The chain has TRBV29-1 and TRBJ2-5; 10 bases line up with TRBD1. CDR3 size: 14 residues. The germline V gene has CDR1 SQVTM and CDR2 ANQGSEA. Trimming took 5 bases from V and 4 from J; bases not matched to a gene: 7. The CDR3 protein is CSVSPGQGTETQYF. Here the CDR3 DNA reads TGCAGCGTTTCTCCGGGACAGGGGACAGAGACCCAGTACTTC.

The sample holds many counts of this clonotype. The gene calls are TRBV5-5 and TRBJ1-5; unclear D gene. Germline V gene data show CDR1 as SGHKS and CDR2 as YYEKEE (reference sequence). The CDR3 spans 13 residues. V lost 2 bases to trimming and J lost 5 bases, with 8 bases between them. The chain's CDR3 is CASSLSPYQPQHF. As DNA, the CDR3 is TGTGCCAGCAGCTTATCACCCTATCAGCCCCAGCATTTT.

There are many counts of this clonotype. This chain connects TRBV11-1 to TRBJ2-2; D gene unclear. V was clipped by 2 bases and J by 7 bases, with 11 bases between them. Per germline, CDR1 SGHAT and CDR2 FQDESV (reference sequence). The CDR3 covers 14 residues. The CDR3 nucleotides read TGTGCCAGCAGCTTACGACGGTTTGACGGGGAGCTGTTTTTT. It specifies CASSLRRFDGELFF.

This clonotype showed up many times. The chain couples TRBV6-5 to TRBJ2-3; 7 bases fit TRBD2. Germline values: CDR1 MNHEY, CDR2 SVGAGI. J was trimmed by 0 bases and V by 10 bases; bases with no gene match: 7. The CDR3 extends over 14 amino acids. The CDR3 protein is CAIPKRDSTDTQYF. The CDR3 DNA reads as TGTGCCATACCTAAGCGGGATAGCACAGATACGCAGTATTTT.

In its sample, this clonotype was seen many times. The gene calls are TRBV20-1 and TRBJ1-1; D gene ambiguous. Germline CDR1 DFQATT, CDR2 SNEGSKA (reference sequence). V lost 1 base to trimming and J lost 4 bases, with 4 bases between them. This CDR3 has 11 amino acids. CDR3 residues: CSARGSTEAFF. The CDR3 DNA reads TGCAGTGCTAGAGGTAGCACTGAAGCTTTCTTT.

This clonotype was seen repeatedly, ten times or more. The chain couples TRBV6-5 to TRBJ2-2, with 13 bases fitting TRBD2. Germline loops: CDR1 MNHEY, CDR2 SVGAGI. CDR3 length: 15 residues. After removal of 6 bases from V and 7 bases from J, the junction contained 5 bases not matched to a gene. CDR3 sequence reads: CASRRTSGSDGELFF. CDR3 coding DNA: TGTGCCAGCAGGAGGACTAGCGGGAGCGACGGGGAGCTGTTTTTT.

This chain joins TRBV2 and TRBJ2-3; D gene uncertain. Germline values: CDR1 SNHLY, CDR2 FYNNEI. V was cut by 4 bases and J by 1 base, with 6 bases left in between. The CDR3 is 13 amino acids. The CDR3 sequence: CASSGQGTDTQYF. The DNA of the CDR3 is TGTGCCAGCAGTGGCCAGGGCACAGATACGCAGTATTTT.